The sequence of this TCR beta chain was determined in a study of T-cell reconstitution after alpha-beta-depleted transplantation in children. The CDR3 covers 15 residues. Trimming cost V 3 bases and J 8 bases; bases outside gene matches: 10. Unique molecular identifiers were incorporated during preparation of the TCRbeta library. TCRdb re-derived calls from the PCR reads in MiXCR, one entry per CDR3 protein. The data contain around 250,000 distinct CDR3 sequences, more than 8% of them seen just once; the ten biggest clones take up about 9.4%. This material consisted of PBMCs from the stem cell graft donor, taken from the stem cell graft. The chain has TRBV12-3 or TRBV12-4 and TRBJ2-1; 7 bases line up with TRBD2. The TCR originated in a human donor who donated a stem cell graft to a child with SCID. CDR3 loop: CASSFGGGGEYEQFF. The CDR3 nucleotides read TGTGCCAGCAGTTTTGGGGGGGGTGGCGAATATGAGCAGTTCTTC.